A selection of T cell receptor beta chains follows, all from one sample in a study of blood T cell repertoires in COVID-19. The data were produced by immunoSEQ multiplex PCR, yet TCRdb's version contains in-frame clones alone and is incomplete. Among about 160,000 clones listed, about 90% were seen once. The sequencing sample was made of PBMCs or T cells enriched from blood (not recorded which). Every receptor here comes from a woman aged 45-60 years who had recovered from COVID-19. Each CDR3 is given with its conserved first and last residue. A D gene is named only where the DNA matches it firmly. A clone size is listed for some rows: how often the clone was seen (once, few, many), or a class if it is expanded.

J gene: TRBJ1-1
clone size: few
D gene: TRBD1
V gene: TRBV10-3
CDR3 DNA: TGTGCCATCAGTCCTTGGACAGGGCCGAACACTGAAGCTTTCTTT
CDR3 protein: CAISPWTGPNTEAFF

J gene: TRBJ1-2
clone size: -
D gene: TRBD1
V gene: TRBV24-1
CDR3 DNA: TGTGCCACCAGTGGACAGGGCGGCTATGGCTACACCTTC
CDR3 protein: CATSGQGGYGYTF

J gene: TRBJ2-5
clone size: -
D gene: TRBD1
V gene: TRBV29-1
CDR3 DNA: TGCAGCGGAAGACAGGGAGAGACCCAGTACTTC
CDR3 protein: CSGRQGETQYF

J gene: TRBJ2-1
clone size: -
D gene: -
V gene: TRBV30
CDR3 DNA: TGTGCCTGGAGTGTACGCGTGATCAATGAGCAGTTCTTC
CDR3 protein: CAWSVRVINEQFF

J gene: TRBJ2-7
clone size: -
D gene: TRBD2
V gene: TRBV7-2
CDR3 DNA: TGTGCCAGCAGCTTACGAATTGGGGCGGGAGCTGGGGAGCAGTACTTC
CDR3 protein: CASSLRIGAGAGEQYF

J gene: TRBJ1-5
clone size: -
D gene: -
V gene: TRBV2
CDR3 DNA: TGTGCCAGCAGGGCCGGACAGCGTAATCAGCCCCAGCATTTT
CDR3 protein: CASRAGQRNQPQHF

J gene: TRBJ2-3
clone size: -
D gene: -
V gene: TRBV7-2
CDR3 DNA: TGTGCCAGCAGCTTAGTTGCACTAAGCACAGATACGCAGTATTTT
CDR3 protein: CASSLVALSTDTQYF

J gene: TRBJ2-7
clone size: -
D gene: -
V gene: TRBV7-9
CDR3 DNA: TGTGCCAGCAGCCCTAGGCAAAACTCCTACGAGCAGTACTTC
CDR3 protein: CASSPRQNSYEQYF

J gene: TRBJ2-5
clone size: -
D gene: -
V gene: TRBV7-6
CDR3 DNA: TGTGCCAGCAGCCGCGGACTAAACCAAGAGACCCAGTACTTC
CDR3 protein: CASSRGLNQETQYF

J gene: TRBJ2-3
clone size: -
D gene: -
V gene: TRBV14
CDR3 DNA: TGTGCCAGCAGCCAAGATTGGGTCAGGGGGGCCCCCACAGATACGCAGTATTTT
CDR3 protein: CASSQDWVRGAPTDTQYF

J gene: TRBJ1-2
clone size: -
D gene: -
V gene: TRBV3-1/TRBV3-2
CDR3 DNA: TGTGCCAGCAGTCGGACGCCGGGGGATGGCTACACCTTC
CDR3 protein: CASSRTPGDGYTF

J gene: TRBJ1-1
clone size: -
D gene: TRBD1
V gene: TRBV5-6
CDR3 DNA: TGTGCCAGCAGCTTGGGGGACAGACCGAACACTGAAGCTTTCTTT
CDR3 protein: CASSLGDRPNTEAFF

J gene: TRBJ1-2
clone size: -
D gene: -
V gene: TRBV28
CDR3 DNA: TGTGCCAGCAGTGAAGGGGCCCACTATGGCTACACCTTC
CDR3 protein: CASSEGAHYGYTF

J gene: TRBJ1-5
clone size: -
D gene: TRBD1
V gene: TRBV2
CDR3 DNA: TGTGCCAGCATGCGGGACAGGTCGGGCAATCAGCCCCAGCATTTT
CDR3 protein: CASMRDRSGNQPQHF

J gene: TRBJ2-2
clone size: -
D gene: -
V gene: TRBV5-6
CDR3 DNA: TGTGCCAGCAGCCTGGACAGGGGACTAGGCGGGGAGCTGTTTTTT
CDR3 protein: CASSLDRGLGGELFF

J gene: TRBJ2-7
clone size: -
D gene: TRBD1
V gene: TRBV18
CDR3 DNA: TGTGCCAGCTCAGCCCCGGGACAGGGGGGCATCGAGCAGTACTTC
CDR3 protein: CASSAPGQGGIEQYF

J gene: TRBJ1-1
clone size: -
D gene: TRBD1
V gene: TRBV6-5
CDR3 DNA: TGTGCCAGCATGGGGACAGCTGAAGCTTTCTTT
CDR3 protein: CASMGTAEAFF

J gene: TRBJ1-4
clone size: -
D gene: -
V gene: TRBV11-2
CDR3 DNA: TGTGCCAGCAGCCCTGGACAGCACTCTAATGAAAAACTGTTTTTT
CDR3 protein: CASSPGQHSNEKLFF

J gene: TRBJ2-1
clone size: -
D gene: TRBD1
V gene: TRBV6-6
CDR3 DNA: TGTGCCAGCAGTTACGCTGGACAGGGATACAATGAGCAGTTCTTC
CDR3 protein: CASSYAGQGYNEQFF

J gene: TRBJ2-1
clone size: -
D gene: TRBD1
V gene: TRBV14
CDR3 DNA: TGTGCCAGCAGCCAGACCGCCGGGACAGGGATCCCCCCCCAGCAGTTCTTC
CDR3 protein: CASSQTAGTGIPPQQFF

J gene: TRBJ2-2
clone size: -
D gene: -
V gene: TRBV25-1
CDR3 DNA: TGTGCCAGCAGTGCGGACAACCAGGGGACCGGGGAGCTGTTTTTT
CDR3 protein: CASSADNQGTGELFF

J gene: TRBJ2-1
clone size: once
D gene: -
V gene: TRBV19
CDR3 DNA: TGTGCCAGTAACCCGAAGTGGGGCACGGATGAGCAGTTCTTC
CDR3 protein: CASNPKWGTDEQFF

J gene: TRBJ1-2
clone size: -
D gene: -
V gene: TRBV29-1
CDR3 DNA: TGCAGCGTTGAAGTTGAGGGTGGTACTGGCTACACCTTC
CDR3 protein: CSVEVEGGTGYTF

J gene: TRBJ2-1
clone size: -
D gene: -
V gene: TRBV6-1
CDR3 DNA: TGTGCCAGCAGTGAGAAGGAGATCCATGAGCAGTTCTTC
CDR3 protein: CASSEKEIHEQFF

J gene: TRBJ2-1
clone size: -
D gene: -
V gene: TRBV3-1/TRBV3-2
CDR3 DNA: TGTGCCAGCAGCCCGCAAGCGGGCCGCGGTGGGGAGCAGTTCTTC
CDR3 protein: CASSPQAGRGGEQFF

J gene: TRBJ1-6
clone size: -
D gene: -
V gene: TRBV27
CDR3 DNA: TGTGCCAGCAGTTCATCGAGCTCCTATAATTCACCCCTCCACTTT
CDR3 protein: CASSSSSSYNSPLHF

J gene: TRBJ2-2
clone size: once
D gene: -
V gene: TRBV7-2
CDR3 DNA: TGTGCCTCCAGGCAGGGGAGAACCGGGGAGCTGTTTTTT
CDR3 protein: CASRQGRTGELFF

J gene: TRBJ1-6
clone size: -
D gene: -
V gene: TRBV9
CDR3 DNA: TGTGCCAGCAGCGTAGCTGGCGGGGGTAATTCACCCCTCCACTTT
CDR3 protein: CASSVAGGGNSPLHF

J gene: TRBJ1-1
clone size: -
D gene: -
V gene: TRBV12-3/TRBV12-4
CDR3 DNA: TGTGCCAGCAGTTTAAGTAACCGCGTCGCGGCTTTCTTT
CDR3 protein: CASSLSNRVAAFF

J gene: TRBJ2-3
clone size: many
D gene: -
V gene: TRBV6-4
CDR3 DNA: TGTGCCAGCAGTGAGGGCAGCACAGATACGCAGTATTTT
CDR3 protein: CASSEGSTDTQYF

J gene: TRBJ1-1
clone size: -
D gene: -
V gene: TRBV6-5
CDR3 DNA: TGTGCCAGCAGTCGCACAGGGAAGACTGAAGCTTTCTTT
CDR3 protein: CASSRTGKTEAFF

J gene: TRBJ2-1
clone size: once
D gene: -
V gene: TRBV9
CDR3 DNA: TGTGCCAGCAGCGCAACCGCTAGGGGAGGCACCTACAATGAGCAGTTCTTC
CDR3 protein: CASSATARGGTYNEQFF

J gene: TRBJ2-7
clone size: few
D gene: -
V gene: TRBV2
CDR3 DNA: TGTGCCAGCAGTGACAGGACTATCTCCTACGAGCAGTACTTC
CDR3 protein: CASSDRTISYEQYF

J gene: TRBJ1-2
clone size: -
D gene: -
V gene: TRBV30
CDR3 DNA: TGTGCCTGGAGTGAGCAGGGCCCTCGCTACACCTTC
CDR3 protein: CAWSEQGPRYTF

J gene: TRBJ1-5
clone size: -
D gene: -
V gene: TRBV1
CDR3 DNA: TGCACCAGCAGCCTTCTCCAGGGAGGAAGGAGTGGCAATCAGCCCCAGCATTTT
CDR3 protein: CTSSLLQGGRSGNQPQHF

J gene: TRBJ1-1
clone size: -
D gene: -
V gene: TRBV5-6
CDR3 DNA: TGTGCCAGCAGCTTCCTCAACAGGGAAGCTTTCTTT
CDR3 protein: CASSFLNREAFF

J gene: TRBJ2-5
clone size: -
D gene: TRBD2
V gene: TRBV2
CDR3 DNA: TGTGCCAGCAAGACTAGCGGGAGGGCAGAGACCCAGTACTTC
CDR3 protein: CASKTSGRAETQYF

J gene: TRBJ1-3
clone size: -
D gene: -
V gene: TRBV9
CDR3 DNA: TGTGCCAGCAGCGTAGACTCCCCGAACACCATATATTTT
CDR3 protein: CASSVDSPNTIYF

J gene: TRBJ1-1
clone size: -
D gene: TRBD1
V gene: TRBV18
CDR3 DNA: TGTGCCAGCTCAGCTCGGACAGGGGGGAATCCATTGAACACTGAAGCTTTCTTT
CDR3 protein: CASSARTGGNPLNTEAFF

J gene: TRBJ2-1
clone size: -
D gene: TRBD2
V gene: TRBV7-6
CDR3 DNA: TGTGCCAGCAGCTTAGGACTAGCGAATTACAATGAGCAGTTCTTC
CDR3 protein: CASSLGLANYNEQFF

J gene: TRBJ2-5
clone size: -
D gene: TRBD1
V gene: TRBV11-3
CDR3 DNA: TGTGCCAGCAGCCCGGGACAGGGGTCCATCGAGACCCAGTACTTC
CDR3 protein: CASSPGQGSIETQYF

J gene: TRBJ2-1
clone size: -
D gene: TRBD2
V gene: TRBV14
CDR3 DNA: TGTGCCAGCAGCCTCGGACTAGCGGGAGGGCCTGCTGAGCAGTTCTTC
CDR3 protein: CASSLGLAGGPAEQFF

J gene: TRBJ1-4
clone size: -
D gene: -
V gene: TRBV5-8
CDR3 DNA: TGTGCCAGCAGCCCCCCCGGAGGGAGTAGATATGAAAAACTGTTTTTT
CDR3 protein: CASSPPGGSRYEKLFF

J gene: TRBJ2-1
clone size: few
D gene: -
V gene: TRBV29-1
CDR3 DNA: TGCAGCGTTGGGCGGGTCCTCTCCTACAATGAGCAGTTCTTC
CDR3 protein: CSVGRVLSYNEQFF

J gene: TRBJ2-1
clone size: few
D gene: -
V gene: TRBV6-4
CDR3 DNA: TGTGCCAGCAGCATTGACGTGGGAGGCTCCTACAATGAGCAGTTCTTC
CDR3 protein: CASSIDVGGSYNEQFF